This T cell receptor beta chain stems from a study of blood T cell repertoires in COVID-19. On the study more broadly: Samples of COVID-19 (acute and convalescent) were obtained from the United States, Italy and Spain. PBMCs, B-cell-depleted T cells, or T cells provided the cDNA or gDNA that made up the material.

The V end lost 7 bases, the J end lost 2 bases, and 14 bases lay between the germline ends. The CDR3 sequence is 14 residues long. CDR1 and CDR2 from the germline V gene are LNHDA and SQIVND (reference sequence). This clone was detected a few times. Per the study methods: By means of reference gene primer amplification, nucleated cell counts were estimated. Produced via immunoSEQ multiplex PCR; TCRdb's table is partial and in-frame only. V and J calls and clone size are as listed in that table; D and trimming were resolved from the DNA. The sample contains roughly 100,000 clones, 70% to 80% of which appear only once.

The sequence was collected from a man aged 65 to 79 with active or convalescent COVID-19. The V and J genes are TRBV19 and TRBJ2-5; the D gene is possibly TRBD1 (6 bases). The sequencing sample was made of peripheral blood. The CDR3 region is CASKRQALQETQYF. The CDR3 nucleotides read TGTGCCAGTAAGAGACAGGCCTTACAAGAGACCCAGTACTTC.